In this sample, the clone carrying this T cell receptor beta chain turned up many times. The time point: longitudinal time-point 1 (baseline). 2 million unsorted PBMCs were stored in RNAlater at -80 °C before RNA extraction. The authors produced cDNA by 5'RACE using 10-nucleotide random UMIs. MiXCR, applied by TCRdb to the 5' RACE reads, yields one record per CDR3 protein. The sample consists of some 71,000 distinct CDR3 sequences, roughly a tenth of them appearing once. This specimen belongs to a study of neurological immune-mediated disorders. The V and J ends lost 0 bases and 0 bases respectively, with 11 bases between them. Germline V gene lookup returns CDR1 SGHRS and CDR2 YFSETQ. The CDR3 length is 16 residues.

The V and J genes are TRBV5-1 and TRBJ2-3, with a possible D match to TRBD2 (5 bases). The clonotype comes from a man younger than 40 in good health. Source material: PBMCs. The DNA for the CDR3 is TGCGCCAGCAGCTTGGCCATGCGGAGGAGCACAGATACGCAGTATTTT. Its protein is CASSLAMRRSTDTQYF.